This T cell receptor (beta chain) came from a study of identical twins. Study-level results: Because invariant MAIT and iNKT cells could be present, zero-insertion analyses could be partly confounded. In drawing conclusions, the study used cross-sectional statistical analysis and did not follow the same donors.

This clonotype was seen a few times. What it binds is unknown. Trimming took off 4 bases at V and 2 bases at J, with 14 bases between the two ends. CDR1 is SGHVS, CDR2 FNYEAQ, per germline. The CDR3 runs to 16 residues. TCRdb processed the 5' RACE reads anew with MiXCR; each CDR3 protein has one entry. The table has roughly 570,000 distinct CDR3 sequences, around a tenth seen once. A further study also used this sample, focusing on yellow fever vaccine responses in identical twins. As reported in that work: Twins' vaccine T cell responses were reported to seem partly convergent and partly personalized.

This TCR derives from a woman aged 18-30 years in good health. The chain links TRBV7-6 to TRBJ2-2; no reliable D call. Sequencing was performed on PBMCs. Here the CDR3 DNA reads TGTGCCAGCAGCTCTCTCCGGGCCCGAAACACCGGGGAGCTGTTTTTT. This encodes CASSSLRARNTGELFF.